Each of the 10 T cell receptor beta chains below was sequenced from the same sample in a study of T cell responses to AZD1222 COVID-19 vaccine. Some clones are missing from TCRdb's copy, which holds only in-frame ones; the method was immunoSEQ multiplex PCR. The data contain about 130,000 clones, 90% of them seen just once; the ten biggest clones take up roughly 1.7%. The sample consisted of peripheral blood, taken on day 0 of AZD1222 vaccination. The receptor source for this set is an adult in good health.

The chain uses TRBV5-5 and TRBJ1-5, with D perhaps matching TRBD1 (5 bases). The CDR3 is 15 residues long. In germline, CDR1 is SGHKS, CDR2 YYEKEE (reference sequence). V was shortened by 3 bases and J by 2 bases, with 12 bases between the two germline ends. The CDR3 reads CASSSIGAGNQPQHF. CDR3 nucleotides: TGTGCCAGCAGCTCGATCGGGGCGGGCAATCAGCCCCAGCATTTT.

The rearrangement uses TRBV5-8 and TRBJ1-6; D call uncertain. The V gene's germline CDR1 is SGHTS and CDR2 YDEGEE. With 4 bases removed from V and 7 bases from J, the gap between germline ends came to 6 bases. The CDR3 runs 12 residues. CDR3 sequence: CASSTDNSPLHF. The CDR3 DNA reads TGTGCCAGCAGCACCGACAATTCACCCCTCCACTTT. Filled out from reference TRBV5-8 and TRBJ1-6, the complete variable domain reads EAGVTQSPTHLIKTRGQQATLRCSPISGHTSVYWYQQALGLGLQFLLWYDEGEERNRGNFPPRFSGRQFPNYSSELNVNALELEDSALYLCASSTDNSPLHFGNGTRLTVT.

For the CDR3, the DNA is TGTGCCTGGAGTCGGTCGGCAGTGCAAGAGACCCAGTACTTC. It translates to CAWSRSAVQETQYF. This chain links TRBV30 with TRBJ2-5, with D uncertain. CDR3 length: 14 amino acids. V gave up 2 bases and J gave up 2 bases, with 12 bases separating them. Per germline, CDR1 GTSNPN and CDR2 SVGIG (reference sequence).

CDR3 in DNA: TGTGCCAGCAGCTTAGGCGCGGGGGCAGTGGAATACAATGAGCAGTTCTTC. Its protein is CASSLGAGAVEYNEQFF. The J gene is TRBJ2-1, the V gene TRBV7-6; the D gene is possibly TRBD2 (7 bases). V shed 1 base and J shed 4 bases, with 17 bases lying between them. The CDR3 extends over 17 amino acids. Germline assignment: CDR1 SGHVS and CDR2 FNYEAQ.

The gene calls are TRBV5-4 and TRBJ1-3, with D unclear. The germline CDR1 and CDR2 sequences are SGHNT and YYREEE (reference sequence). There are 17 residues in the CDR3. Trimming shortened V by 2 bases and J by 0 bases, and 15 bases separated the two germline ends. This CDR3 is CASSLNRAPSSGNTIYF. CDR3 bases: TGTGCCAGCAGCTTAAACCGGGCTCCGAGCTCTGGAAACACCATATATTTT.

The chain links TRBV10-3 to TRBJ2-2; D is ambiguous. The CDR3 totals 14 residues. CDR1 and CDR2 from the germline V gene are ENHRY and SYGVKD. Trimming took 2 bases from V and 0 from J, leaving 4 bases between them. The CDR3 sequence: CAISEAANTGELFF. The CDR3 nucleotides read TGTGCCATCAGTGAGGCAGCGAACACCGGGGAGCTGTTTTTT.

The rearrangement links TRBV6-5 to TRBJ1-5; possible D gene TRBD1, 6 bases. Germline values: CDR1 MNHEY, CDR2 SVGAGI. The CDR3 sequence is 15 residues long. Trimming took off 9 bases at V and 1 base at J, with 16 bases between the two ends. In nucleotides, the CDR3 is TGTGCCAGTAACCCCCGACAGGTGAGCAATCAGCCCCAGCATTTT. It specifies CASNPRQVSNQPQHF.

The chain links TRBV9 to TRBJ2-7, with a possible D match to TRBD2 (5 bases). This CDR3 spans 16 amino acids. The germline V gene encodes CDR1 SGDLS and CDR2 YYNGEE. Trimming shortened V by 0 bases and J by 4 bases, and 17 bases separated the two germline ends. The CDR3 bases are TGTGCCAGCAGCGTAGCTCTGGGGAGACCCATTTACGAGCAGTACTTC. Amino acid sequence: CASSVALGRPIYEQYF.

CDR3 residues: CASSEGLAGGSVPKNIQYF. The CDR3 bases are TGTGCCAGCAGCGAGGGACTAGCGGGAGGATCCGTCCCCAAAAACATTCAGTACTTC. The V and J genes are TRBV21-1 and TRBJ2-4; the table's D gene call, TRBD2, was not cross checked with the DNA. TRBV21-1 is tagged as a pseudogene. The CDR3 is 19 amino acids.

V is TRBV7-9 and J is TRBJ1-3; 8 nucleotides line up with TRBD1. Unmatched junction bases numbered 7, after V lost 6 bases and J lost 0 bases. This CDR3 comprises 16 residues. The germline CDR1 and CDR2 sequences are SEHNR and FQNEAQ (reference sequence). The CDR3 DNA follows: TGTGCCAGCAGTTCCACAGGGGGTAGCTCTGGAAACACCATATATTTT. Translation: CASSSTGGSSGNTIYF.